The clone carrying this T cell receptor (beta chain) has more than one count but fewer than ten. The PCR ran on 60 Vbeta and 13 Jbeta primers. Clones were sequenced by immunoSEQ multiplex PCR, and TCRdb holds only the in-frame ones, with some missing. This table holds some 160,000 clones, about three quarters found once. The sample comes from a study of cytomegalovirus exposure and HLA in healthy donors. V gave up 4 bases and J gave up 2 bases; unmatched junction bases: 5. The CDR3 extends over 15 amino acids. CDR1 and CDR2 from the germline V gene are SGHRS and YFSETQ. The sequenced sample was PBMCs. The V and J genes are TRBV5-1 and TRBJ2-3; TRBD2 matches at 9 bases. The receptor was isolated from a woman aged 25 to 45 in good health and CMV-seronegative. CDR3 sequence reads: CASSVRGGDTDTQYF. CDR3 DNA: TGCGCCAGCAGCGTGCGGGGGGGAGACACAGATACGCAGTATTTT.